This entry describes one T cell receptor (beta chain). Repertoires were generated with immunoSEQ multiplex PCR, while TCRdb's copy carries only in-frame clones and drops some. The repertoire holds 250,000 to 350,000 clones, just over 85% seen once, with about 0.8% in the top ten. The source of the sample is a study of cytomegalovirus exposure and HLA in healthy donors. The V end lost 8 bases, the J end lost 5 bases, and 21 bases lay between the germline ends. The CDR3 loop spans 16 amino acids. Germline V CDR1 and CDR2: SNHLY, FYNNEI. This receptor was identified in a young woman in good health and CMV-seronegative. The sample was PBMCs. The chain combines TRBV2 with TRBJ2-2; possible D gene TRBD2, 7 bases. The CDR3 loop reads CASDPGASGTTGELFF. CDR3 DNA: TGTGCCAGCGACCCAGGGGCTAGCGGTACAACCGGGGAGCTGTTTTTT.